The 15 T cell receptor beta chains reported below all come from one sample, sequenced in a study of blood T cell repertoires in COVID-19. The protocol was immunoSEQ multiplex PCR, while the TCRdb copy is restricted to in-frame clones and leaves out a portion. The sample lists approximately 100,000 clones, more than 75% seen once, with 5% to 7.5% in the top ten. Sequenced material: peripheral blood. These receptor sequences come from a human donor in a cohort sampled during active COVID-19.

The genes are TRBV28 and TRBJ2-7; TRBD1 matches at 8 bases. Germline-derived CDR1 and CDR2 are MDHEN and SYDVKM. J lost 2 bases, V lost 3 bases, and 12 bases had no gene match. The CDR3 has 17 residues. In DNA, the CDR3 is TGTGCCAGCAGTTTTCATGCCGGGACAGGACCCCCCTACGAGCAGTACTTC. Amino acid sequence: CASSFHAGTGPPYEQYF.

CDR3 sequence reads: CASSNRPSRYSNQPQHF. The CDR3 DNA follows: TGCGCCAGCAGCAACCGTCCATCCAGGTATAGCAATCAGCCCCAGCATTTT. The chain recombines TRBV4-1 with TRBJ1-5; D is unresolved. Trimming stripped 5 bases from V and 0 bases from J, with 17 bases between. CDR1 MGHRA and CDR2 YSYEKL come from the germline V gene. The CDR3 runs 17 residues.

The rearrangement uses TRBV3-1 (or the pseudogene TRBV3-2) and TRBJ2-3; 9 bases align to TRBD2. Germline-derived CDR1 and CDR2 are LGHDT and YNNKEL (reference sequence). With V trimmed by 1 base and J by 2 bases, 10 bases remained unmatched. The CDR3 spans 18 residues. CDR3 sequence (DNA): TGTGCCAGCAGCCAAGCTAGGCTAGCGGGGCCTAACACAGATACGCAGTATTTT. Translating gives CASSQARLAGPNTDTQYF.

V and J are TRBV5-4 and TRBJ2-2; TRBD2 aligns across 15 bases. CDR1 SGHNT and CDR2 YYREEE come from the germline V gene (reference sequence). After removal of 3 bases from V and 3 bases from J, the junction contained 3 bases not matched to a gene. The CDR3 spans 17 residues. Here the CDR3 reads CASSSGTSGRYTGELFF. CDR3 nucleotide sequence: TGTGCCAGCAGCTCAGGGACTAGCGGGAGGTACACCGGGGAGCTGTTTTTT.

The chain joins TRBV2 to TRBJ2-7; D not resolved. The V end lost 8 bases, the J end lost 2 bases, and 10 bases lay between the germline ends. The CDR3 length is 12 residues. Germline loops: CDR1 SNHLY, CDR2 FYNNEI. CDR3 region: CASRPEPYEQYF. The DNA of the CDR3 is TGTGCCAGCCGCCCGGAGCCCTACGAGCAGTACTTC. Based on the CDR3 plus reference TRBV2 and TRBJ2-7, the full variable domain is EPEVTQTPSHQVTQMGQEVILRCVPISNHLYFYWYRQILGQKVEFLVSFYNNEISEKSEIFDDQFSVERPDGSNFTLKIRSTKLEDSAMYFCASRPEPYEQYFGPGTRLTVT.

This chain connects TRBV11-3 to TRBJ1-2, with D tentatively TRBD1 (6 bases). Between the trimmed V and J ends, which lost 5 bases and 1 base, there was a span of 29 bases. CDR1 is SGHNT, CDR2 YENEEA, per germline. The CDR3 has 20 amino acids. CDR3 DNA sequence: TGTGCCAGCAGCCGATCGACTAAACCGGGACACGGATTTTTTAACTATGGCTACACCTTC. It yields the protein CASSRSTKPGHGFFNYGYTF.

This clone turned up a few times. The chain recombines TRBV7-9 with TRBJ1-5, with D possibly being TRBD1 (5 bases). The CDR3 loop spans 15 amino acids. Per germline, CDR1 SEHNR and CDR2 FQNEAQ (reference sequence). V lost 1 base and J lost 2, with 9 bases in between. The chain's CDR3 is CASSLVGVGNQPQHF. CDR3 DNA: TGTGCCAGCAGCTTAGTAGGGGTGGGCAATCAGCCCCAGCATTTT.

Here the CDR3 reads CASSDRAGAADTQYF. The CDR3 nucleotides are TGTGCCAGCAGTGATCGGGCAGGGGCAGCAGATACGCAGTATTTT. The genes are TRBV25-1 and TRBJ2-3; maybe TRBD1 (6 bases). The CDR3 loop spans 15 amino acids. Germline assignment: CDR1 MGHDK and CDR2 SYGVNS. The V and J ends lost 3 bases and 4 bases respectively, with 14 bases between them.

The chain carries TRBV9 and TRBJ2-3; TRBD2 matches at 10 bases. This CDR3 has 14 amino acids. CDR1 is SGDLS and CDR2 is YYNGEE in the germline V gene. Trimming removed 0 bases from V and 6 bases from J; junction bases left unmatched: 1. The CDR3 DNA is TGTGCCAGCAGCGTAGCTAGCGGGAGCGATACGCAGTATTTT. Protein sequence: CASSVASGSDTQYF.

For the CDR3, the DNA is TGTGCCAGCAGTGAAGGACAGGGGGCTGAAAAACTGTTTTTT. Amino acids: CASSEGQGAEKLFF. The genes are TRBV6-1 and TRBJ1-4; 10 bases agree with TRBD1. The germline CDR1 and CDR2 sequences are MNHNS and SASEGT. J gave up 7 bases and V 1 base, and 0 bases lay outside the gene matches. This CDR3 contains 14 residues.

The chain employs TRBV27 and TRBJ2-5, with a tentative D call TRBD2 (5 bases). Germline loops: CDR1 MNHEY, CDR2 SMNVEV (reference sequence). Trimming stripped 0 bases from V and 0 bases from J, with 14 bases between. This CDR3 spans 17 amino acids. As DNA, the CDR3 is TGTGCCAGCAGTTTATCCCGCCGGGGTGGGGACCAAGAGACCCAGTACTTC. Translation: CASSLSRRGGDQETQYF.

The chain is built from TRBV7-9 and TRBJ2-1; D perhaps matches TRBD2 (5 bases). CDR1 SEHNR and CDR2 FQNEAQ come from the germline V gene (reference sequence). The ends were cut back, 5 bases at V and 4 bases at J, with 21 bases in the middle. This CDR3 spans 17 amino acids. The CDR3 DNA follows: TGTGCCAGCAGCCTGCATGGGAGTGCCGGGGTTTACAATGAGCAGTTCTTC. Amino acids: CASSLHGSAGVYNEQFF.

This chain uses TRBV5-1 with TRBJ1-4, with a weak D call TRBD1 (6 bases). V gave up 4 bases and J gave up 5 bases, with 12 bases separating them. Germline V gene data show CDR1 as SGHRS and CDR2 as YFSETQ. This CDR3 region has 14 residues. The CDR3 loop reads CASSADGTNEKLFF. The CDR3 region has the DNA TGCGCCAGCAGCGCGGACGGGACAAATGAAAAACTGTTTTTT. Using reference TRBV5-1 and TRBJ1-4 for the parts outside the CDR3, the full variable domain is KAGVTQTPRYLIKTRGQQVTLSCSPISGHRSVSWYQQTPGQGLQFLFEYFSETQRNKGNFPGRFSGRQFSNSRSEMNVSTLELGDSALYLCASSADGTNEKLFFGSGTQLSVL.

On this clone: The junction does not match germline at one end; this may be a read error. The chain links TRBV24-1 to TRBJ2-2; 11 positions agree with TRBD1. The CDR3 is made up of 15 amino acids. The germline gives CDR1 KGHDR, CDR2 SFDVKD. CDR3 sequence reads: CATSDEGQGAGELFF. CDR3 in DNA: TGTGCCACCAGTGATGAAGGACAGGGGGCCGGCGAGCTGTTTTTT.

This clone was seen a single time. The chain uses TRBV5-4 and TRBJ2-3; tentative D call: TRBD2 (5 bases). There are 15 residues in the CDR3. V dropped 3 bases and J dropped 4 bases, with 15 bases sitting between them. The germline V gene has CDR1 SGHNT and CDR2 YYREEE (reference sequence). The DNA of the CDR3 is TGTGCCAGCAGCTCGGCGGGCCCTGCCGCAGATACGCAGTATTTT. It yields the protein CASSSAGPAADTQYF.